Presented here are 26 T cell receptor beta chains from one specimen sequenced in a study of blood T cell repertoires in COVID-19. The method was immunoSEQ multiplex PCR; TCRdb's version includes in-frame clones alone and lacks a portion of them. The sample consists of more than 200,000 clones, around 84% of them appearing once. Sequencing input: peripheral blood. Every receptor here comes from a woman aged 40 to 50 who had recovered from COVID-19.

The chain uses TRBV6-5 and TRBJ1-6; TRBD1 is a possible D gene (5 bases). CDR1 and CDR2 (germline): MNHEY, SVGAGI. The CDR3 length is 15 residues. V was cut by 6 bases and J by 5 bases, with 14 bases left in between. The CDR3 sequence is CASRLGGTDNSPLHF. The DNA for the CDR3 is TGTGCCAGCAGACTCGGCGGGACTGATAATTCACCCCTCCACTTT.

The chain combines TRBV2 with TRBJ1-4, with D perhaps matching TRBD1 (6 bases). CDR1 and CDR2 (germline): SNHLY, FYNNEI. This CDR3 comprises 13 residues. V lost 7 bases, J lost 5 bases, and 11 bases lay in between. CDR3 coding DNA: TGTGCCAGCACTCGACAGGAAAATGAAAAACTGTTTTTT. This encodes CASTRQENEKLFF.

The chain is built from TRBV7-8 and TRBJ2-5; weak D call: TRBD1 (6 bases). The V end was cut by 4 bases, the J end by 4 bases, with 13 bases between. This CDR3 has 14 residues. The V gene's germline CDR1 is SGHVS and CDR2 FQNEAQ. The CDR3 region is CASSSRGRGETQYF. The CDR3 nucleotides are TGTGCCAGCAGCTCAAGAGGCAGGGGAGAGACCCAGTACTTC.

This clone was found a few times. The CDR3 loop reads CASSYPAGGDQPQHF. The CDR3 DNA reads as TGTGCCAGCAGTTACCCCGCAGGGGGCGATCAGCCCCAGCATTTT. V is TRBV6-2 or TRBV6-3 and J is TRBJ1-5; 8 nucleotides match TRBD1. Germline-derived CDR1 and CDR2 are MNHEY and SVGEGT. Trimming at V came to 2 bases and at J to 5 bases, leaving 5 bases not matched to a gene. The CDR3 runs to 15 residues.

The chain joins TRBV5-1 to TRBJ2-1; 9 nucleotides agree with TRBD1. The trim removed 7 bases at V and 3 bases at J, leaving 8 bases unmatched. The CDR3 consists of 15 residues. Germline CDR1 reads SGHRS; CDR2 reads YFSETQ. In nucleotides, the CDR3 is TGCGCCAGCGGGCCTGGACAGGGGCACTACAATGAGCAGTTCTTC. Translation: CASGPGQGHYNEQFF.

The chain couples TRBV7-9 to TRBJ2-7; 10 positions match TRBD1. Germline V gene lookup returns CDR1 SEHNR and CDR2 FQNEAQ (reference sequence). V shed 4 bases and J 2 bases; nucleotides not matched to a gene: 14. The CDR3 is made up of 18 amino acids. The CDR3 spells CASSSRDRGRNRPYEQYF. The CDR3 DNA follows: TGTGCCAGCAGCTCCCGGGACAGGGGAAGGAATCGACCCTACGAGCAGTACTTC.

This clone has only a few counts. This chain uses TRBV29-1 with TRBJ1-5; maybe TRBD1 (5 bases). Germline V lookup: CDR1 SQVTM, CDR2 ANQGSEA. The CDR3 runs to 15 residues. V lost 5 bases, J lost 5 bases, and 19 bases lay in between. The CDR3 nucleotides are TGCAGCGTTCTTCGTCGGGGGGGGTACGATCAGCCCCAGCATTTT. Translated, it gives CSVLRRGGYDQPQHF.

CDR3: CASSAQGVNTEAFF. Written as DNA, the CDR3 is TGTGCCAGCAGCGCCCAGGGCGTAAACACTGAAGCTTTCTTT. The chain employs TRBV7-9 and TRBJ1-1; D is possibly TRBD1 (5 bases). From germline, CDR1 is SEHNR and CDR2 FQNEAQ (reference sequence). This CDR3 has 14 residues. Trimming shortened V by 5 bases and J by 2 bases, and 12 bases separated the two germline ends.

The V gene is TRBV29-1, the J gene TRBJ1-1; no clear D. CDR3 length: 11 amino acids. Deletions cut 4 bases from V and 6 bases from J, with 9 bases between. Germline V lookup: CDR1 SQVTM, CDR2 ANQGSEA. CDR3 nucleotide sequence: TGCAGCGTTGCCAGGATCCCTGAAGCTTTCTTT. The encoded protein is CSVARIPEAFF.

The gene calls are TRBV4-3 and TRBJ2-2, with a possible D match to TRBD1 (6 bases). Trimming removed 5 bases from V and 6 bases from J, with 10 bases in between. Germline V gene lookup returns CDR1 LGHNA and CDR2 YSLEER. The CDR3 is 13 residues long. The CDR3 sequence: CASSFTGSGELFF. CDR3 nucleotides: TGCGCCAGCAGCTTCACAGGGTCCGGGGAGCTGTTTTTT.

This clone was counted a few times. The CDR3, as DNA: TGTGCCAGCAGCTCCTGGACAGGGGCGAATTCACCCCTCCACTTT. It is translated as CASSSWTGANSPLHF. This chain joins TRBV7-2 and TRBJ1-6, with 9 bases matching TRBD1. The CDR3 runs 15 residues. CDR1 SGHTA and CDR2 FQGNSA come from the germline V gene. V lost 4 bases to trimming and J lost 7 bases; unmatched junction nucleotides: 5.

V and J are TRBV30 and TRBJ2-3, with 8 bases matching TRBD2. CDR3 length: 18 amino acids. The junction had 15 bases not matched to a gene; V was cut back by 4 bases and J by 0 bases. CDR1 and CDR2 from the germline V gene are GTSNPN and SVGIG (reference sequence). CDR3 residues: CAWTTQRGSFFSTDTQYF. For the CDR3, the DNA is TGTGCCTGGACCACACAGCGGGGGAGCTTCTTTAGCACAGATACGCAGTATTTT. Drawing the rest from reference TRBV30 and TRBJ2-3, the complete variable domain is SQTIHQWPATLVQPVGSPLSLECTVEGTSNPNLYWYRQAAGRGLQLLFYSVGIGQISSEVPQNLSASRPQDRQFILSSKKLLLSDSGFYLCAWTTQRGSFFSTDTQYFGPGTRLTVL.

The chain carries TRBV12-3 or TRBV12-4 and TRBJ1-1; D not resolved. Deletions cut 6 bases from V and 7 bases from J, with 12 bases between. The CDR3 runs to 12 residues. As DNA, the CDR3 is TGTGCCAGCAGGGCCGCGGGCGGTGAAGCTTTCTTT. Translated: CASRAAGGEAFF.

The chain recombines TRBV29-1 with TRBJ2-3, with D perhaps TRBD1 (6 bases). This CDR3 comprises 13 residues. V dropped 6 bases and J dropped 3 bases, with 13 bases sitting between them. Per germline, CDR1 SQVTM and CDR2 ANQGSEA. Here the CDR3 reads CSVDSPGTDTQYF. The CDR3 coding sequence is TGCAGCGTGGACAGCCCTGGTACAGATACGCAGTATTTT.

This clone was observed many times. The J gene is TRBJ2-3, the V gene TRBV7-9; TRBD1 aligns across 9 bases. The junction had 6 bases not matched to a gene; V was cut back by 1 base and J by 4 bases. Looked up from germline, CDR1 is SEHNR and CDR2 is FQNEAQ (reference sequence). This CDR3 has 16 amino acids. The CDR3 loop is CASSLGTGVGADTQYF. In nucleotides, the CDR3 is TGTGCCAGCAGCTTAGGGACAGGGGTCGGCGCAGATACGCAGTATTTT.

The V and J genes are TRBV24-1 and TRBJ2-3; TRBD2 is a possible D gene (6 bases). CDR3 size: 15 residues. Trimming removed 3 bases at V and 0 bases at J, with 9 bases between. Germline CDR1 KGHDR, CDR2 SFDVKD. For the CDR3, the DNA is TGTGCCACCAGTGATCCGGGGGACAGCACAGATACGCAGTATTTT. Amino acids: CATSDPGDSTDTQYF.

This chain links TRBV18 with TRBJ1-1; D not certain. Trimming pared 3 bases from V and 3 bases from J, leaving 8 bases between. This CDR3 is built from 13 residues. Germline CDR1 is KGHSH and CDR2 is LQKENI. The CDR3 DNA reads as TGTGCCAGCTCACCTTACAGCCACACTGAAGCTTTCTTT. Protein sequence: CASSPYSHTEAFF.

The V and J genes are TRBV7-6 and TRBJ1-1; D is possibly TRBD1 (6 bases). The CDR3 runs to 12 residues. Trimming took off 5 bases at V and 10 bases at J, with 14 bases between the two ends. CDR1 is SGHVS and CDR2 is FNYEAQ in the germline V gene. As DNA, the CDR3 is TGTGCCAGCAGCCAAGAGGGGGGGAGAGCTTTCTTT. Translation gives CASSQEGGRAFF.

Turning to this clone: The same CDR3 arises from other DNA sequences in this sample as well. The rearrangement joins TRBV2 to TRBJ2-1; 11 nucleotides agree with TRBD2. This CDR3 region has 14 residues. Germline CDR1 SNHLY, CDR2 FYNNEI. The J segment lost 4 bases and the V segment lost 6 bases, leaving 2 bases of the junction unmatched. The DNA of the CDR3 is TGTGCCAGCAGAACTAGCGGGGGATACAATGAGCAGTTCTTC. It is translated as CASRTSGGYNEQFF.

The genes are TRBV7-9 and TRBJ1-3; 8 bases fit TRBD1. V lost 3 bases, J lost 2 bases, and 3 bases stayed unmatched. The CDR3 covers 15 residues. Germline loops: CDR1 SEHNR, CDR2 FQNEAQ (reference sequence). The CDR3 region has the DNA TGTGCCAGCAGCTTGCCAGGGGGCCCTGGAAACACCATATATTTT. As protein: CASSLPGGPGNTIYF.

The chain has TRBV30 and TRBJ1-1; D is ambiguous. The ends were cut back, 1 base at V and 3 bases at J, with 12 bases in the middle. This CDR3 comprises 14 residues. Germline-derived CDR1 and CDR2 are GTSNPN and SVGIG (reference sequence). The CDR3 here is CAWSGFNSHTEAFF. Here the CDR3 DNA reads TGTGCCTGGAGTGGATTTAACAGTCACACTGAAGCTTTCTTT.

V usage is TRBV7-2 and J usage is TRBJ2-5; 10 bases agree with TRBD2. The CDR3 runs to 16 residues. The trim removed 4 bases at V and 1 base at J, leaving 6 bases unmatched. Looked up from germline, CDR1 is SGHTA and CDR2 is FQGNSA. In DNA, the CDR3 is TGTGCCAGCAGCTCTAATAGCGGGGGGACCCAAGAGACCCAGTACTTC. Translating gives CASSSNSGGTQETQYF.

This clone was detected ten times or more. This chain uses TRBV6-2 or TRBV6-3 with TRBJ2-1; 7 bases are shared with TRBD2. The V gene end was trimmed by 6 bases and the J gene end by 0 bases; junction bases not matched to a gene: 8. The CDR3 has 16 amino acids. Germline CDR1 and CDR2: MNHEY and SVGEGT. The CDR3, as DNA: TGTGCCAGCAGCCGGTGGGGCGGGGGCTCCTACAATGAGCAGTTCTTC. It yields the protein CASSRWGGGSYNEQFF.

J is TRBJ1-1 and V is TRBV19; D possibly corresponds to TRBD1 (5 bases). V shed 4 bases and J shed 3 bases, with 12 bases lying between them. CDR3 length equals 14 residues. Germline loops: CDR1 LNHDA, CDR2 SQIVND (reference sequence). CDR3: CASSSRQLYTEAFF. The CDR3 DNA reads TGTGCCAGTAGTAGTAGACAGCTCTACACTGAAGCTTTCTTT.

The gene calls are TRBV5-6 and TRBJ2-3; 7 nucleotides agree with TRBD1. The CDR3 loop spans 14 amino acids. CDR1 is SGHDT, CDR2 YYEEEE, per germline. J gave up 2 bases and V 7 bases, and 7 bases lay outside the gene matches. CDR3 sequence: CASVIQGNTDTQYF. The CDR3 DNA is TGTGCCAGCGTCATACAGGGGAACACAGATACGCAGTATTTT. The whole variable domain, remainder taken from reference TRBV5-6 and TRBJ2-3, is DAGVTQSPTHLIKTRGQQVTLRCSPKSGHDTVSWYQQALGQGPQFIFQYYEEEERQRGNFPDRFSGHQFPNYSSELNVNALLLGDSALYLCASVIQGNTDTQYFGPGTRLTVL.

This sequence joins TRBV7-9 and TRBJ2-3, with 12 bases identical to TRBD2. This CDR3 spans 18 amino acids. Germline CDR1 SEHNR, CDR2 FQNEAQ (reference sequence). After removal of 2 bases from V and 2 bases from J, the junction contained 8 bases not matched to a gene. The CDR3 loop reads CASSLLLAGGHDTDTQYF. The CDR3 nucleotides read TGTGCCAGCAGCTTACTCCTAGCGGGGGGGCATGACACAGATACGCAGTATTTT.